The 5 T cell receptor beta chains below were found in one sample sequenced in a study of a mutant IDH1 vaccine in newly diagnosed glioma. Assay: immunoSEQ multiplex PCR; the TCRdb copy retains only in-frame clones and omits some. The sample has 65,000 or so clones, 80% to 90% seen once. Their specific antigens are unknown. As for time point: week 23, last vaccination. Vaccinated patients received 300 ug of mutant IDH1 20-mer peptide per dose, with topical imiquimod. The sequenced sample was PBMCs, obtained from a glioma patient whose treatment included an IDH1 peptide vaccine. The receptor source for this set is a man aged 30 to 39 with glioma.

The CDR3 protein is CASSISSGTSYNEQFF. In DNA, the CDR3 is TGTGCCAGTAGTATTTCTAGCGGCACCTCCTACAATGAGCAGTTCTTC. V usage is TRBV19 and J usage is TRBJ2-1, with TRBD2 matching 7 bases. Germline V lookup: CDR1 LNHDA, CDR2 SQIVND (reference sequence). J lost 0 bases, V lost 3 bases, and 5 bases had no gene match. This CDR3 is 16 amino acids long.

The V call is TRBV19, the J call TRBJ2-5; D is possibly TRBD1 (5 bases). Germline CDR1 is LNHDA and CDR2 is SQIVND (reference sequence). V was cut by 8 bases and J by 3 bases, with 10 bases left in between. The CDR3 has 12 amino acids. CDR3 sequence (DNA): TGTGCCAGTTCAAACAGGAAAGAGACCCAGTACTTC. This gives the protein CASSNRKETQYF. The whole variable domain, remainder taken from reference TRBV19 and TRBJ2-5, is DGGITQSPKYLFRKEGQNVTLSCEQNLNHDAMYWYRQDPGQGLRLIYYSQIVNDFQKGDIAEGYSVSREKKESFPLTVTSAQKNPTAFYLCASSNRKETQYFGPGTRLLVL.

The chain is built from TRBV2 and TRBJ2-3; D may be TRBD1 (6 bases). CDR3 size: 15 residues. Trimming took 8 bases from V and 7 from J, leaving 22 bases between them. CDR1 SNHLY and CDR2 FYNNEI come from the germline V gene. This CDR3 is CASRGYRDTSYTQYF. The CDR3 coding sequence is TGTGCCAGCCGCGGCTATCGGGACACGTCTTATACGCAGTATTTT.

The CDR3 is CASSWLGGSNEQFF. The CDR3 DNA follows: TGCGCCAGCAGCTGGTTAGGAGGGTCGAATGAGCAGTTCTTC. This rearrangement joins TRBV5-1 to TRBJ2-1; maybe TRBD2 (6 bases). The V and J ends lost 3 bases and 7 bases respectively, with 14 bases between them. This CDR3 spans 14 amino acids. The germline V gene has CDR1 SGHRS and CDR2 YFSETQ.

This chain connects TRBV2 to TRBJ1-4; TRBD1 agrees at 10 bases. With 7 bases clipped from V and 8 bases from J, the junction kept 7 bases outside the gene matches. The germline gives CDR1 SNHLY, CDR2 FYNNEI. The CDR3 is made up of 14 amino acids. This CDR3 reads CASKGTGAGEKLFF. CDR3 nucleotide sequence: TGTGCCAGCAAGGGGACAGGGGCCGGGGAAAAACTGTTTTTT.